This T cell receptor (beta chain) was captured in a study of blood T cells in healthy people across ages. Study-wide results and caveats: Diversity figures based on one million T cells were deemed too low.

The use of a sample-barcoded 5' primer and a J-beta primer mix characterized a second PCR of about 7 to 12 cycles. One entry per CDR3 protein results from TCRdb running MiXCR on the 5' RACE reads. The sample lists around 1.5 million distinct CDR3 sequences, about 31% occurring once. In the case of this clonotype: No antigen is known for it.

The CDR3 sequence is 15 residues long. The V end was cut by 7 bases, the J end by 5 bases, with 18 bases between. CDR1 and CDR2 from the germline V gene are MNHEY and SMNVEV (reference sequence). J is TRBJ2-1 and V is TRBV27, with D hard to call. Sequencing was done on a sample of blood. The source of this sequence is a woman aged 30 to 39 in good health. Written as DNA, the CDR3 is TGTGCCAGCACCTCCATATTAGAGCCCCACAATGAGCAGTTCTTC. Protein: CASTSILEPHNEQFF.